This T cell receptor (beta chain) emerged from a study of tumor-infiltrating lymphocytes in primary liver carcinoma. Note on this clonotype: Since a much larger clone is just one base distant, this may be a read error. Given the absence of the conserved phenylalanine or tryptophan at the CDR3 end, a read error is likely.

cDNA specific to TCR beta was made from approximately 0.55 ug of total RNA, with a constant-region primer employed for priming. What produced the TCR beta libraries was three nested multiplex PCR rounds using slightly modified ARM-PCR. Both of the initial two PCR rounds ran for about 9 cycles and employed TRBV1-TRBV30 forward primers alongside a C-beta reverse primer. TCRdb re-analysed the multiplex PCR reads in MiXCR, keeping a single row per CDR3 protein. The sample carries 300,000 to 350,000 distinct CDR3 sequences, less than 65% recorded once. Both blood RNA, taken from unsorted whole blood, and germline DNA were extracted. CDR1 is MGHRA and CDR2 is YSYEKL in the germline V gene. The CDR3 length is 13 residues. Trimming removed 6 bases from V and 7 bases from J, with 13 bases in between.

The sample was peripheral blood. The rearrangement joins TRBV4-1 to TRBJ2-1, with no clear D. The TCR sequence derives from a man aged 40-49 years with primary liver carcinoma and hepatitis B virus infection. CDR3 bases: TGCGCCAGCAGACCCGGGTCAGAAAATGAGCAGTTCCTC. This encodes CASRPGSENEQFL.